The 23 T cell receptor beta chains listed next were all sequenced from one sample in a study of blood T cell repertoires in COVID-19. Here immunoSEQ multiplex PCR was the method, and the copy in TCRdb shows in-frame clones only, minus some. The data contain nearly 110,000 clones, 70% to 85% of them singletons. What was sequenced was peripheral blood. The receptors come from a woman in her fifties or sixties with acute or convalescent COVID-19.

This chain joins TRBV5-1 and TRBJ2-5; no definite D call. Deletions cut 4 bases from V and 1 base from J, with 11 bases between. The CDR3 consists of 14 residues. The germline gives CDR1 SGHRS, CDR2 YFSETQ. The CDR3 sequence: CASSGPPIQETQYF. CDR3 in DNA: TGCGCCAGCAGCGGCCCCCCGATCCAAGAGACCCAGTACTTC.

The V and J genes are TRBV11-2 and TRBJ2-7; 7 bases map to TRBD1. Germline CDR1 reads SGHAT; CDR2 reads FQNNGV. V was clipped by 5 bases and J by 3 bases; unmatched bases: 10. This CDR3 region has 15 residues. The CDR3 coding sequence is TGTGCCAGCAGCCTCAACAGGGGAATTAGCTACGAGCAGTACTTC. Translating it yields CASSLNRGISYEQYF.

The genes are TRBV18 and TRBJ1-6; tentatively, D is TRBD1 (6 bases). The germline V and J ends were trimmed by 6 bases and 6 bases, with 15 bases remaining between them. The V gene's germline CDR1 is KGHSH and CDR2 LQKENI. The CDR3 contains 15 residues. The DNA for the CDR3 is TGTGCCAGCTCGATGGACAGCGCCGGTAATTCACCCCTCCACTTT. It specifies CASSMDSAGNSPLHF.

This clone has just a few counts. This sequence joins TRBV3-1 (or the pseudogene TRBV3-2) and TRBJ2-7; maybe TRBD1 (5 bases). V was trimmed by 1 base and J by 2 bases, leaving 12 bases between them. Germline V CDR1 and CDR2: LGHDT, YNNKEL (reference sequence). This CDR3 region has 15 residues. The CDR3 sequence: CASSQGGVGAYEQYF. The CDR3 coding sequence is TGTGCCAGCAGCCAAGGTGGGGTAGGGGCCTACGAGCAGTACTTC.

This clone has just one count. The chain combines TRBV19 with TRBJ1-5; no reliable D call. This CDR3 region has 16 residues. The germline gives CDR1 LNHDA, CDR2 SQIVND (reference sequence). V was clipped by 0 bases and J by 2 bases, with 11 bases between them. The CDR3 nucleotides are TGTGCCAGTAGTATAGATCCGGGAAACCGCAATCAGCCCCAGCATTTT. Amino acids: CASSIDPGNRNQPQHF.

The rearrangement joins TRBV18 to TRBJ2-1, with 12 bases fitting TRBD2. Losses at the gene ends were 2 bases for V and 10 bases for J; bases not matched to a gene: 12. CDR1 and CDR2 (germline): KGHSH, LQKENI. CDR3 length: 17 amino acids. The CDR3 DNA sequence: TGTGCCAGCTCACCATTCCCCACTAGCGGGGGGACTTCGGAGCAGTTCTTC. Protein: CASSPFPTSGGTSEQFF.

V is TRBV5-1 and J is TRBJ2-3; D remains unclear. There are 13 residues in the CDR3. The V gene's germline CDR1 is SGHRS and CDR2 YFSETQ. V shed 0 bases and J shed 6 bases, with 8 bases lying between them. CDR3 nucleotides: TGCGCCAGCAGCTTGGCCTTCTTGGATACGCAGTATTTT. Translated: CASSLAFLDTQYF.

The chain carries TRBV5-4 and TRBJ2-1; 16 nucleotides line up with TRBD2. V lost 3 bases, J lost 4 bases, and 7 bases stayed unmatched. This CDR3 has 18 residues. The germline V gene encodes CDR1 SGHNT and CDR2 YYREEE (reference sequence). CDR3 nucleotide sequence: TGTGCCAGCAGCTCCGGGACTAGCGGGGGGGCCCGGTACAATGAGCAGTTCTTC. It encodes CASSSGTSGGARYNEQFF. The complete variable domain, with remaining parts taken from reference TRBV5-4 and TRBJ2-1, reads ETGVTQSPTHLIKTRGQQVTLRCSSQSGHNTVSWYQQALGQGPQFIFQYYREEENGRGNFPPRFSGLQFPNYSSELNVNALELDDSALYLCASSSGTSGGARYNEQFFGPGTRLTVL.

The chain carries TRBV28 and TRBJ2-5; D not resolved. This CDR3 is built from 14 residues. Per germline, CDR1 MDHEN and CDR2 SYDVKM. Trimming pared 5 bases from V and 2 bases from J, leaving 12 bases between. The CDR3 loop reads CASSTQAKQETQYF. CDR3 bases: TGTGCCAGCAGTACTCAGGCGAAACAAGAGACCCAGTACTTC.

A single count supports this clone. The chain is built from TRBV3-1 (or the pseudogene TRBV3-2) and TRBJ1-2; D gene uncertain. The germline V gene encodes CDR1 LGHDT and CDR2 YNNKEL (reference sequence). The CDR3 covers 15 residues. V was pared by 0 bases and J by 8 bases, with 16 bases between. The CDR3, as DNA: TGTGCCAGCAGCCAAGATCCGAACCAGGCGAAAGGCTACACCTTC. It specifies CASSQDPNQAKGYTF.

The chain has TRBV18 and TRBJ2-2; TRBD1 matches 9 bases. Trimming cost V 8 bases and J 3 bases; bases outside gene matches: 7. This CDR3 has 15 residues. CDR1 is KGHSH, CDR2 LQKENI, per germline. The CDR3 DNA sequence: TGTGCCAGCGCGACCGGGACAGGGCACACCGGGGAGCTGTTTTTT. It encodes CASATGTGHTGELFF.

This chain links TRBV24-1 with TRBJ2-1, with D possibly TRBD2 on 5 matching bases. Germline V gene lookup returns CDR1 KGHDR and CDR2 SFDVKD. V lost 4 bases to trimming and J lost 11 bases, with 14 bases between them. The CDR3 sequence is 13 residues long. CDR3 amino acids: CATSDSLSGKQFF. In DNA form, the CDR3 reads TGTGCCACCAGTGACTCTCTGAGCGGTAAGCAGTTCTTC.

J is TRBJ1-1 and V is TRBV7-8; maybe TRBD1 (6 bases). Germline V gene sequence: CDR1 SGHVS, CDR2 FQNEAQ. This CDR3 region has 15 residues. V lost 1 base, J lost 0 bases, and 9 bases lay in between. The CDR3 protein is CASSLGGGMNTEAFF. The CDR3 DNA is TGTGCCAGCAGCTTAGGGGGGGGCATGAACACTGAAGCTTTCTTT.

This chain connects TRBV29-1 to TRBJ2-5; 7 nucleotides line up with TRBD2. The CDR3 extends over 15 amino acids. Germline CDR1 reads SQVTM; CDR2 reads ANQGSEA. Trimming removed 0 bases from V and 2 bases from J; junction bases left unmatched: 6. CDR3 amino acids: CSVEEMGGTQETQYF. The CDR3 DNA reads TGCAGCGTTGAAGAAATGGGAGGGACGCAAGAGACCCAGTACTTC.

The V gene is TRBV4-1, the J gene TRBJ1-3; TRBD1 might be the D (5 bases). Trimming stripped 8 bases from V and 9 bases from J, with 14 bases between. The CDR3 runs 12 residues. The germline V gene has CDR1 MGHRA and CDR2 YSYEKL. CDR3 sequence (DNA): TGCGCCAGCGGGGAGGGACGCGGCACCATATATTTT. This sequence encodes CASGEGRGTIYF.

The V and J genes are TRBV6-5 and TRBJ2-2; D unclear. CDR3 length equals 14 residues. Germline CDR1 MNHEY, CDR2 SVGAGI. V was pared by 2 bases and J by 4 bases, with 8 bases between. In DNA form, the CDR3 reads TGTGCCAGCAGTTACGGCCTTTTCACCGGGGAGCTGTTTTTT. Its protein product is CASSYGLFTGELFF.

The CDR3 DNA follows: TGTGCCAGCAGCTTAGCAGGGAGGGTTCCCACAGATACGCAGTATTTT. Its translation is CASSLAGRVPTDTQYF. The J gene is TRBJ2-3, the V gene TRBV7-6; 7 bases are shared with TRBD2. Germline assignment: CDR1 SGHVS and CDR2 FNYEAQ. The V and J ends lost 0 bases and 2 bases, in that order; junction bases with no gene match: 5. The CDR3 runs to 16 residues.

This clone was counted a few times. This rearrangement joins TRBV28 to TRBJ1-4; the match to TRBD1 covers 7 bases. V lost 3 bases and J lost 8; bases outside the gene matches: 6. The CDR3 contains 14 residues. The germline V gene has CDR1 MDHEN and CDR2 SYDVKM. CDR3 in amino acids: CASSLSGQWEKLFF. In DNA form, the CDR3 reads TGTGCCAGCAGTTTGTCGGGACAGTGGGAAAAACTGTTTTTT.

This clone was recorded once. This chain uses TRBV2 with TRBJ1-5; 8 bases align to TRBD1. Germline assignment: CDR1 SNHLY and CDR2 FYNNEI. V lost 0 bases and J lost 3; bases outside the gene matches: 4. This CDR3 comprises 16 residues. Here the CDR3 DNA reads TGTGCCAGCAGTGAAGCGACGGACAGGGACAATCAGCCCCAGCATTTT. Protein: CASSEATDRDNQPQHF.

The V and J genes are TRBV3-1 (or the pseudogene TRBV3-2) and TRBJ2-7; D ambiguous. CDR3 length equals 13 residues. V lost 5 bases, J lost 2 bases, and 10 bases lay in between. Germline V gene data show CDR1 as LGHDT and CDR2 as YNNKEL (reference sequence). CDR3 region: CASSEREPYEQYF. The DNA for the CDR3 is TGTGCCAGCAGCGAGCGAGAACCCTACGAGCAGTACTTC.

The rearrangement links TRBV27 to TRBJ1-5; no reliable D call. Germline CDR1 MNHEY, CDR2 SMNVEV (reference sequence). The CDR3 contains 16 residues. The V and J ends lost 5 bases and 3 bases respectively, with 17 bases between them. DNA for the CDR3: TGTGCCAGCAGTAAGAGAGGGTCCGAGTACAATCAGCCCCAGCATTTT. Translation gives CASSKRGSEYNQPQHF.

CDR3 in amino acids: CASSPRLGQRDTEAFF. DNA of the CDR3: TGTGCCAGCAGCCCCCGTTTGGGGCAGAGAGACACTGAAGCTTTCTTT. The chain couples TRBV9 to TRBJ1-1, with D perhaps TRBD1 (5 bases). Germline-derived CDR1 and CDR2 are SGDLS and YYNGEE. V was shortened by 4 bases and J by 3 bases, with 19 bases between the two germline ends. The CDR3 covers 16 residues.

V and J are TRBV5-4 and TRBJ1-2; D gene ambiguous. V lost 0 bases and J lost 8, with 11 bases in between. Germline CDR1 and CDR2: SGHNT and YYREEE (reference sequence). This CDR3 spans 13 amino acids. The CDR3: CASSLVQDRGYTF. CDR3 bases: TGTGCCAGCAGCTTGGTCCAGGATAGGGGCTACACCTTC.